These 3 T cell receptor beta chains came from one sample sequenced in a study of beta chain features in type 1 diabetes. The study, taken as a whole, reports: All four CD4+ subsets from Type 1 diabetes patients carried moderately but significantly shorter TCRB CDR3s.

Of the isolated RNA, all was reverse transcribed, and so the sequenced material was expressed TCRB transcripts. Profiling relied on immunoSEQ multiplex PCR, and the TCRdb table lists in-frame clones only, not all of them. The sample yields around 250,000 clones, 14% seen once. Their cognate antigens are unknown. The sample consisted of naive CD4+ T cells from blood. Receptors originate from a man in his thirties or forties with type 1 diabetes.

This clone showed up just a few times. The genes are TRBV28 and TRBJ2-1, with TRBD2 as a possible D gene (5 bases). V was trimmed by 9 bases and J by 3 bases, leaving 12 bases between them. There are 13 residues in the CDR3. Germline CDR1 and CDR2: MDHEN and SYDVKM. The CDR3 nucleotides read TGTGCCAGTGGGAGATCTATCTACAATGAGCAGTTCTTC. This translates into CASGRSIYNEQFF.

The chain joins TRBV5-1 to TRBJ2-1; D remains ambiguous. The CDR3 loop spans 15 amino acids. The germline V gene has CDR1 SGHRS and CDR2 YFSETQ. Trimming shortened V by 0 bases and J by 3 bases, and 10 bases separated the two germline ends. CDR3 coding DNA: TGCGCCAGCAGCTTGGACAGACCTAACTACAATGAGCAGTTCTTC. Encoded protein: CASSLDRPNYNEQFF.

The CDR3 loop is CASSLSGSVSYEQYF. In DNA, the CDR3 is TGTGCCAGCAGCTTAAGCGGGAGTGTCTCCTACGAGCAGTACTTC. This chain links TRBV7-2 with TRBJ2-7; TRBD2 agrees at 8 bases. CDR1 SGHTA and CDR2 FQGNSA come from the germline V gene. Trimming cost V 2 bases and J 0 bases; bases outside gene matches: 3. The CDR3 spans 15 residues.